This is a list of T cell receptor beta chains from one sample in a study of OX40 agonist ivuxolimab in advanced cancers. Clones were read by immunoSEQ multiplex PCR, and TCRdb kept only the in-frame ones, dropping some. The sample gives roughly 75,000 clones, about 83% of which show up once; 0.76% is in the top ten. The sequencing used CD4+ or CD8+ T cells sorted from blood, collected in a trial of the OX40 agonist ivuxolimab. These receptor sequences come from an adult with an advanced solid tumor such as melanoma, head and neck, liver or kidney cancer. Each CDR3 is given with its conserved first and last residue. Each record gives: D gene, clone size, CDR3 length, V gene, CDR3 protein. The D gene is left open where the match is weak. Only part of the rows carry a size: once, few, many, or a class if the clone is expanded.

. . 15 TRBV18 CASSPPGWRANEQFF
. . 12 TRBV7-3 CASSLSGGTQYF
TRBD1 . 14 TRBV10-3 CAISRQGANSPLHF
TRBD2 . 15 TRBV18 CASSPPGEGTDTQYF
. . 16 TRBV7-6 CASSWGAPGANSPLHF
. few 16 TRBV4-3 CASSQQTGSGANVLTF
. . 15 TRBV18 CASSQFKDYSNEQFF
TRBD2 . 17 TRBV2 CASSERTSGRSSYEQYF
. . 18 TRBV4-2 CASSQLSGGFPGANVLTF
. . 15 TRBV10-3 CAIRSSGRNGNTIYF
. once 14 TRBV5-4 CASSPLQGSETQYF
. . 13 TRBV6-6 CASNRGTDYGYTF
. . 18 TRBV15 CATSRPPGYQGYQETQYF
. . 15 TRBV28 CASTQPGQNWQPQHF
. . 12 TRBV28 CASSPTQRGYTF
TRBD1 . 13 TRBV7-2 CASSLQGDTEAFF
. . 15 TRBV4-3 CASSQEPRRGETQYF
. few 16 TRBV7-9 CASSLVGDSASGEQYF
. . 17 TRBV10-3 CAISESGVGRSTGELFF
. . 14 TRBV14 CASSQEYSQETQYF
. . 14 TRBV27 CASSSQVTRREQFF
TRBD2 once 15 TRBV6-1 CASIRLARSTDTQYF
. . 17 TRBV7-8 CASSLAPTRGASQPQHF
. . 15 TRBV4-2 CASSPIADPGQTQYF
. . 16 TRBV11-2 CASSLILDSTTRIDTF
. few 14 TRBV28 CASIVGGSYNEQFF
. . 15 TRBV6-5 CASSYAFSGANVLTF
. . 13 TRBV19 CASSIEGNQPQHF
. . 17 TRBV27 CASSSPGRGGNNSPLHF
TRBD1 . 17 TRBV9 CASSVNSGTVSGNTIYF
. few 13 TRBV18 CASSPGIDSEAFF
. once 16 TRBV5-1 CASSLDSYISGNTIYF
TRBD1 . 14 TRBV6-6 CASRPGQGSYGYTF
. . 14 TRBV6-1 CASSGTAFNSPLHF
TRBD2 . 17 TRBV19 CASSINLGGLSMDTQYF
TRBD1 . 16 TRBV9 CASSATGGSSGNTIYF
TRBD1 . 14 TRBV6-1 CASRRDREANGYTF
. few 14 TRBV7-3 CASSLTSYADTQYF
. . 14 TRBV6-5 CASSYGQARREAFF
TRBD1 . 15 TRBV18 CASSPTGGKNYGYTF
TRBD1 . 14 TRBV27 CASSSGQLNYGYTF
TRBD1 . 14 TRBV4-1 CASSQRVRGAEAFF
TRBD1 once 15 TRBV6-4 CASSEQAGGLYEQYF
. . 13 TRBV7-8 CASSLRHNYGYTF
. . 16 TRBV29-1 CSRSELAGLTGNEQFF
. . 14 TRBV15 CATSRDLGAYEAFF
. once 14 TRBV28 CASSSQRGHQPQHF